Listed below are T cell receptor beta chains from one sample, sequenced in a study of blood T cells in healthy people across ages. TCRdb reprocessed the 5' RACE reads via MiXCR and lists one record per CDR3 protein. The sample carries about 1 million distinct CDR3 sequences, about 23% recorded once. This same sample was also taken into another study, of T cells of mothers and their children.

Sequencing was carried out using blood. The receptors derive from a girl aged 2-9 years in good health. Both conserved end residues are part of each CDR3. D genes are given only for firm matches. Size values are once, few and many counts, or a class for expanded clones, and some rows have none.

len,v_gene,abundance,d_gene,j_gene,CDR3aa,CDR3nt
14,TRBV6-6,.,.,TRBJ2-3,CASSWTSRTDTQYF,TGTGCCAGCAGCTGGACATCCCGGACGGATACGCAGTATTTT
14,TRBV11-3,few,TRBD2,TRBJ2-1,CASSLVGSGGEQFF,TGTGCCAGCAGCTTAGTAGGCTCGGGGGGTGAGCAGTTCTTC
14,TRBV29-1,few,TRBD2,TRBJ2-7,CSVVIGLGSGEQYF,TGCAGCGTTGTCATTGGACTAGGCTCTGGTGAGCAGTACTTC
17,TRBV13,.,TRBD1,TRBJ2-2,CATGDRGLGGNTGELFF,TGTGCCACCGGGGACAGGGGGCTCGGTGGCAACACCGGGGAGCTGTTTTTT
13,TRBV7-9,.,.,TRBJ1-2,CASSLRPSDGYTF,TGTGCCAGCAGCTTAAGACCATCCGATGGCTACACCTTC
18,TRBV27,.,TRBD2,TRBJ2-1,CASSPDQASSGGADEQFF,TGTGCCAGCAGTCCGGATCAAGCTTCTAGCGGGGGGGCCGATGAGCAGTTCTTC
12,TRBV29-1,.,.,TRBJ2-1,CSVEEGANEQFF,TGCAGCGTTGAAGAGGGGGCAAATGAGCAGTTCTTC
13,TRBV7-2,.,.,TRBJ1-5,CASKQGHGQPQHF,TGTGCCAGCAAACAGGGACATGGGCAGCCCCAGCATTTT
15,TRBV12-3/TRBV12-4,.,.,TRBJ1-1,CASSPTSRVNTEAFF,TGTGCCAGCAGCCCCACATCCCGGGTGAACACTGAAGCTTTCTTT
14,TRBV3-1,.,.,TRBJ1-2,CASSQGARNYGYTF,TGTGCCAGCAGCCAAGGCGCCAGGAATTATGGCTACACCTTC
14,TRBV18,few,.,TRBJ2-1,CASSPTTTSNEQFF,TGTGCCAGCTCGCCTACCACGACTTCTAATGAGCAGTTCTTC
13,TRBV9,.,.,TRBJ2-1,CASSVGGVREQFF,TGTGCCAGCAGCGTAGGGGGGGTTCGTGAGCAGTTCTTC
13,TRBV9,.,.,TRBJ2-7,CASSPDGPYEQYF,TGTGCCAGCAGCCCGGACGGTCCCTACGAGCAGTACTTC
14,TRBV9,few,TRBD1,TRBJ2-2,CASSHDRGSGELFF,TGTGCCAGCAGTCATGACAGGGGATCCGGGGAGCTGTTTTTT